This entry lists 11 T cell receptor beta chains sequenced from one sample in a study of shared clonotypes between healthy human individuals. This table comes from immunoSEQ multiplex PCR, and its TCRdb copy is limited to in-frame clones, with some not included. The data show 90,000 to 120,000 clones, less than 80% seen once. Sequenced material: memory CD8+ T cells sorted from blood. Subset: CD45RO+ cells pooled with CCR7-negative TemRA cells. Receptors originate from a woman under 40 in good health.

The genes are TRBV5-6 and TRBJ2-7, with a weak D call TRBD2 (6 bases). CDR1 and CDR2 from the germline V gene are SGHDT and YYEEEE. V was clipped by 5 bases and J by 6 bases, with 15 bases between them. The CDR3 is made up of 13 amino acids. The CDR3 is CASRVGDFAEQYF. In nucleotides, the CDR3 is TGTGCCAGCAGGGTGGGGGACTTTGCCGAGCAGTACTTC.

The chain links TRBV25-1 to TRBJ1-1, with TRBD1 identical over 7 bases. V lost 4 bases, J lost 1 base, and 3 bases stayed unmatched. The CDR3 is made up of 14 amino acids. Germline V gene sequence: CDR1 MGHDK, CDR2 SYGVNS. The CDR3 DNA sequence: TGTGCCAGCAGTGGCCACAGGGGGAACACTGAAGCTTTCTTT. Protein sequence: CASSGHRGNTEAFF.

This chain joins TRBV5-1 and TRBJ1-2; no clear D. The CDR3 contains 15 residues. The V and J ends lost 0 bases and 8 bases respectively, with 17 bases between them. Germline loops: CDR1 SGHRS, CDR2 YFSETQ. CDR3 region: CASSLGEGGPGGYTF. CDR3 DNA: TGCGCCAGCAGCTTGGGTGAGGGCGGTCCGGGAGGCTACACCTTC.

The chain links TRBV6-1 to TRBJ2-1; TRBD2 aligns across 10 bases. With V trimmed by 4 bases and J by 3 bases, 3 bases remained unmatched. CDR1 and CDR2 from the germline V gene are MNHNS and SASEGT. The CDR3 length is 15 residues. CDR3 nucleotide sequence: TGTGCCAGCAGTGCGGCTAGCGGGAGCTACAATGAGCAGTTCTTC. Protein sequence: CASSAASGSYNEQFF.

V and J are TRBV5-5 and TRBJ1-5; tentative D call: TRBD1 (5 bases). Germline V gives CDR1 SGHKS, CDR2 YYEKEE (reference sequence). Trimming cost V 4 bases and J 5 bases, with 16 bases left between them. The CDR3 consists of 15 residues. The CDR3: CASSTGEWGDQPQHF. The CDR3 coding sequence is TGTGCCAGCAGCACTGGAGAGTGGGGGGATCAGCCCCAGCATTTT.

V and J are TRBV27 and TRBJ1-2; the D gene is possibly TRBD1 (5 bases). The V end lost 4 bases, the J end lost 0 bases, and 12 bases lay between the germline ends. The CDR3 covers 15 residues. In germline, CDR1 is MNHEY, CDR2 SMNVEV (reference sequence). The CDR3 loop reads CASSSTGGANYGYTF. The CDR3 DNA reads TGTGCCAGCAGTTCGACGGGGGGAGCTAACTATGGCTACACCTTC.

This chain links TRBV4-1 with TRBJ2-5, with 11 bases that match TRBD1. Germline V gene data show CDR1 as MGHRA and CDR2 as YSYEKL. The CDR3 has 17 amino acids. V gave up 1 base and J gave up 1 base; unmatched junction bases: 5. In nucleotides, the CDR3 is TGCGCCAGCAGCCAAGGAGGACAGGGGGCTTTCCAAGAGACCCAGTACTTC. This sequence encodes CASSQGGQGAFQETQYF.

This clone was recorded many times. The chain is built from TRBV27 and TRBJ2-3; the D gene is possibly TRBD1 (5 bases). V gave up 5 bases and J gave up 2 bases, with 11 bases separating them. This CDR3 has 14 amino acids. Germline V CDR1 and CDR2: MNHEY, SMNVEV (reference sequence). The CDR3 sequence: CASSPRTYTDTQYF. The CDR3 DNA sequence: TGTGCCAGCAGTCCGCGGACATACACAGATACGCAGTATTTT.

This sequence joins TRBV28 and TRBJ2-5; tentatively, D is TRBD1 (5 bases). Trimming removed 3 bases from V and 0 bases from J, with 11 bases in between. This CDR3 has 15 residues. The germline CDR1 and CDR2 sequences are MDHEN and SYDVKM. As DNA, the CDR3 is TGTGCCAGCAGTTTGGGGCGGTCGTACCAAGAGACCCAGTACTTC. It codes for CASSLGRSYQETQYF.

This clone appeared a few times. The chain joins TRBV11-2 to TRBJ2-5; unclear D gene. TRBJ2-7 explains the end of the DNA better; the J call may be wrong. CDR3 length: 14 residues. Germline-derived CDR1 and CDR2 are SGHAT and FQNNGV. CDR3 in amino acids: CASSHVGESYEQYF. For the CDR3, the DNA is TGTGCCAGCAGCCACGTTGGGGAAAGTTACGAGCAGTACTTC.

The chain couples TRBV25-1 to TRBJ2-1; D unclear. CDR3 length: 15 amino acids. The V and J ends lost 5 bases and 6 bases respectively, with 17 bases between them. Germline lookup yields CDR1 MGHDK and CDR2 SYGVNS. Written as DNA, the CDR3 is TGTGCCAGCAGTCTTGAGGCAGGTCTGGGCAATGAGCAGTTCTTC. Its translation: CASSLEAGLGNEQFF. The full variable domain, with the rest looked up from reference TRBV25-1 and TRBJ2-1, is EADIYQTPRYLVIGTGKKITLECSQTMGHDKMYWYQQDPGMELHLIHYSYGVNSTEKGDLSSESTVSRIRTEHFPLTLESARPSHTSQYLCASSLEAGLGNEQFFGPGTRLTVL.